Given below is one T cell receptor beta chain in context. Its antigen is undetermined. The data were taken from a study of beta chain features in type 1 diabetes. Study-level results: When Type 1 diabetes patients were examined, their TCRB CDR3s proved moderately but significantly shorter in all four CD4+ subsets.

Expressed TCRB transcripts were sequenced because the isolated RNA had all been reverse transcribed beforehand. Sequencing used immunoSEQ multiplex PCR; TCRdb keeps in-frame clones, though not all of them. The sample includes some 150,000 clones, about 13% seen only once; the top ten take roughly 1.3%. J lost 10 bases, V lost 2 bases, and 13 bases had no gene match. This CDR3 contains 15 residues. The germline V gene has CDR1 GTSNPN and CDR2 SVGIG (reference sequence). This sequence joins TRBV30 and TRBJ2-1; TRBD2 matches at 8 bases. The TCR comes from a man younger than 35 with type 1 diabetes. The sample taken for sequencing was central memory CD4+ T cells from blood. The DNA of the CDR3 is TGTGCCTGGAGTAGGGGGGGACTAGATTTTACCGAGCAGTTCTTC. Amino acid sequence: CAWSRGGLDFTEQFF.